What follows are 16 T cell receptor beta chains derived from one specimen sequenced in a study of blood T cell repertoires in COVID-19 (dated by TCRdb to 2020 to 2022). The protocol used for the library was the immunoSEQ multiplex PCR assay. TCRdb retrieved this table from immuneACCESS and kept in-frame rearrangements only. Not all clones are present; in checked studies, unresolved V genes account for under half, and no reason is known for the remainder. Counted in this sample were 200,000 to 250,000 clones; approximately 78% of them appeared once. About 9.3% of the sample rests with the top ten. The sequencing sample was made of PBMCs or T cells enriched from blood (not recorded which). These receptors were taken from a man aged 35 to 55 who had recovered from COVID-19.

Here the CDR3 DNA reads TGTGCCTCCCAACCAGGGCCTAATCAGCCCCAGCATTTT. The encoded protein is CASQPGPNQPQHF. The chain links TRBV2 to TRBJ1-5, with D possibly TRBD1 on 5 matching bases. The CDR3 runs 13 residues. Deletions cut 11 bases from V and 4 bases from J, with 15 bases between. Germline loops: CDR1 SNHLY, CDR2 FYNNEI.

This sequence joins TRBV20-1 and TRBJ1-2; 9 nucleotides line up with TRBD1. The CDR3 is 12 residues long. V lost 3 bases and J lost 7; bases outside the gene matches: 3. Germline values: CDR1 DFQATT, CDR2 SNEGSKA (reference sequence). CDR3 protein: CSASTGGLGYTF. The CDR3 DNA is TGCAGTGCTAGTACAGGGGGCCTTGGCTACACCTTC.

This chain links TRBV7-2 with TRBJ2-5, with D maybe TRBD2 (5 bases). V was pared by 1 base and J by 9 bases, with 18 bases between. Per the germline V gene, CDR1 is SGHTA and CDR2 is FQGNSA. The CDR3 length is 15 residues. The CDR3 nucleotides are TGTGCCAGCAGCTTAGTATCCGGCGGTGGAGCGGCCCAGTACTTC. Its protein is CASSLVSGGGAAQYF.

The rearrangement links TRBV18 to TRBJ2-2; D gene unclear. The germline V and J ends were trimmed by 1 base and 4 bases, with 10 bases remaining between them. Germline V gene lookup returns CDR1 KGHSH and CDR2 LQKENI. The CDR3 has 15 residues. CDR3 protein: CASSPLLGGTGELFF. DNA of the CDR3: TGTGCCAGCTCACCACTGTTAGGCGGCACCGGGGAGCTGTTTTTT. Full variable domain (rest looked up from reference TRBV18 and TRBJ2-2): NAGVMQNPRHLVRRRGQEARLRCSPMKGHSHVYWYRQLPEEGLKFMVYLQKENIIDESGMPKERFSAEFPKEGPSILRIQQVVRGDSAAYFCASSPLLGGTGELFFGEGSRLTVL.

V gene TRBV29-1 combines with J gene TRBJ1-5; 10 bases map to TRBD1. J was trimmed by 4 bases and V by 7 bases; bases with no gene match: 4. The CDR3 totals 13 residues. Looked up from germline, CDR1 is SQVTM and CDR2 is ANQGSEA. This CDR3 is CSAGTGENQPQHF. CDR3 bases: TGCAGCGCTGGGACAGGGGAAAATCAGCCCCAGCATTTT. Looking up the rest from reference TRBV29-1 and TRBJ1-5 gives the full variable domain: SAVISQKPSRDICQRGTSLTIQCQVDSQVTMMFWYRQQPGQSLTLIATANQGSEATYESGFVIDKFPISRPNLTFSTLTVSNMSPEDSSIYLCSAGTGENQPQHFGDGTRLSIL.

The V call is TRBV6-2 or TRBV6-3, the J call TRBJ1-1; TRBD1 matches 7 bases. The germline V gene encodes CDR1 MNHEY and CDR2 SVGEGT. The CDR3 is 14 residues long. V gave up 6 bases and J gave up 5 bases; unmatched junction bases: 9. CDR3 nucleotides: TGTGCCAGCAGCGCCGACAGGGAAAAGACTGAAGCTTTCTTT. It translates to CASSADREKTEAFF.

This sequence joins TRBV3-1 (or the pseudogene TRBV3-2) and TRBJ2-2, with unresolved D. CDR3 length: 14 residues. The germline V gene encodes CDR1 LGHDT and CDR2 YNNKEL (reference sequence). V dropped 0 bases and J dropped 8 bases, with 10 bases sitting between them. CDR3 region: CASSQEYFVGELFF. CDR3 DNA: TGTGCCAGCAGCCAAGAGTATTTTGTTGGGGAGCTGTTTTTT.

DNA of the CDR3: TGTGCCAGCAGTCGGACTAGCGGGGCCGAGCAGTACTTC. It specifies CASSRTSGAEQYF. The chain combines TRBV2 with TRBJ2-7; 12 nucleotides agree with TRBD2. Germline CDR1 is SNHLY and CDR2 is FYNNEI. V lost 5 bases to trimming and J lost 6 bases; unmatched junction nucleotides: 2. The CDR3 spans 13 residues.

The rearrangement links TRBV30 to TRBJ1-3; no clear D gene. The V gene lost 0 bases and the J gene lost 4 bases, with 22 bases spanning the gap. The CDR3 sequence is 18 residues long. The germline V gene has CDR1 GTSNPN and CDR2 SVGIG (reference sequence). Here the CDR3 DNA reads TGTGCCTGGAGTGTATTTAGCAGTATCCCTCTAACGGGAAACACCATATATTTT. Translation: CAWSVFSSIPLTGNTIYF.

This chain links TRBV27 with TRBJ1-1, with D tentatively TRBD1 (5 bases). This CDR3 comprises 14 residues. CDR1 MNHEY and CDR2 SMNVEV come from the germline V gene (reference sequence). V lost 5 bases and J 0 bases, leaving 10 bases between the germline ends. The CDR3 reads CASSTRVMNTEAFF. The DNA of the CDR3 is TGTGCCAGCAGTACCAGGGTGATGAACACTGAAGCTTTCTTT.

The rearrangement uses TRBV9 and TRBJ2-7; D not certain. Germline V lookup: CDR1 SGDLS, CDR2 YYNGEE. The CDR3 spans 15 residues. Trimming shortened V by 4 bases and J by 2 bases, and 16 bases separated the two germline ends. CDR3 nucleotides: TGTGCCAGCAGCCTCTCCTCGGGTACGACCTACGAGCAGTACTTC. Translation: CASSLSSGTTYEQYF.

The rearrangement joins TRBV11-3 to TRBJ2-3; D is ambiguous. CDR3 length equals 14 residues. The germline V and J ends were trimmed by 6 bases and 3 bases, with 13 bases remaining between them. CDR1 and CDR2 (germline): SGHNT, YENEEA. The CDR3 spells CASRLSAVTDTQYF. The CDR3 DNA reads as TGTGCCAGCAGACTAAGTGCGGTGACAGATACGCAGTATTTT.

This rearrangement joins TRBV5-6 to TRBJ2-3, with unresolved D. Looked up from germline, CDR1 is SGHDT and CDR2 is YYEEEE. V dropped 4 bases and J dropped 0 bases, with 15 bases sitting between them. The CDR3 sequence is 16 residues long. CDR3 residues: CASSIREYGSTDTQYF. The CDR3, as DNA: TGTGCCAGCAGCATTAGAGAGTACGGGAGCACAGATACGCAGTATTTT. The variable domain in full, with the rest retrieved from reference TRBV5-6 and TRBJ2-3, is DAGVTQSPTHLIKTRGQQVTLRCSPKSGHDTVSWYQQALGQGPQFIFQYYEEEERQRGNFPDRFSGHQFPNYSSELNVNALLLGDSALYLCASSIREYGSTDTQYFGPGTRLTVL.

The chain links TRBV19 to TRBJ2-7; D is possibly TRBD1 (6 bases). V was cut by 8 bases and J by 3 bases, with 11 bases left in between. Looked up from germline, CDR1 is LNHDA and CDR2 is SQIVND (reference sequence). The CDR3 sequence is 12 residues long. CDR3 sequence reads: CASQGRGYEQYF. CDR3 in DNA: TGTGCCAGTCAGGGCAGGGGCTACGAGCAGTACTTC.

Only one count was recorded for this clone. The chain is built from TRBV4-1 and TRBJ2-1, with D maybe TRBD2 (6 bases). This CDR3 region has 15 residues. Germline CDR1 reads MGHRA; CDR2 reads YSYEKL. V shed 0 bases and J shed 2 bases, with 8 bases lying between them. This chain's CDR3 is CASSQDRGTYNEQFF. The CDR3 DNA follows: TGCGCCAGCAGCCAAGATCGGGGGACCTACAATGAGCAGTTCTTC.

V and J are TRBV10-2 and TRBJ1-3, with D maybe TRBD1 (5 bases). The V end was cut by 11 bases, the J end by 2 bases, with 10 bases between. The germline gives CDR1 WSHSY, CDR2 SAAADI. The CDR3 has 12 amino acids. The CDR3 DNA reads as TGCGCCGTTAGGGGAACTGGAAACACCATATATTTT. Protein sequence: CAVRGTGNTIYF.